This TCR beta chain was obtained from a study of cytomegalovirus exposure and HLA in healthy donors. As for the study in general: About four fifths of a few hundred genotyped donors fell in the Caucasian-associated ancestry cluster.

Healthy bone marrow donors supplied every sample. 60 Vbeta and 13 Jbeta primers were used in PCR. The table came from immunoSEQ multiplex PCR; TCRdb's copy has only in-frame clones and leaves some out. The table shows 130,000 to 150,000 clones, with about four fifths occurring only once. Study-wide findings and caveats: Based on reports, TCR beta sequences accurately predicted HLA-A and HLA-B alleles for most subjects.

This clone was seen more than once but under ten times. Its antigen is currently unknown. CDR1 and CDR2 (germline): MNHEY, SVGAGI. Between the trimmed V and J ends, which lost 6 bases and 2 bases, there was a span of 14 bases. This CDR3 spans 14 amino acids. The source material was PBMCs. The rearrangement uses TRBV6-5 and TRBJ2-7, with a weak D call TRBD1 (6 bases). This receptor was obtained from a man aged 25-40 years in good health and CMV-seronegative. The CDR3 protein is CASRQGMRTYEQYF. The CDR3 DNA reads as TGTGCCAGCAGACAGGGCATGCGTACCTACGAGCAGTACTTC.